This T cell receptor beta chain was obtained from a study of T cell repertoires in cytomegalovirus infection. Study details: CMV epitopes in the study were HLA-C-restricted (recently identified) and HLA-B-restricted (well studied). It was the public TCR beta signatures that indicated both CMV infection and matching HLA type.

Points from the study as a whole: Cumulative frequency of public TCR beta families picked out carriers of CMV plus the relevant HLA. HLA-C-restricted TCR beta clonotypes specific for CMV led the ex vivo response.

The length of the CDR3 is 13 residues. The V end lost 8 bases, the J end lost 1 base, and 11 bases lay between the germline ends. CDR1 is ENHRY, CDR2 SYGVKD, per germline. TCRdb used MiXCR to reprocess the reads, holding one entry per CDR3 protein. The sample lists about 700,000 distinct CDR3 sequences, around 32% occurring once. At least ten counts were recorded for this clonotype. Antigen specificity is unknown. The input for sequencing was cultured PBMCs, taken from culture after CMV antigen stimulation. This sequence joins TRBV10-3 and TRBJ1-1; D call uncertain. This TCR was sampled from a human donor in good health (CMV status not recorded). Some clones in this sample may be carry-over from other donors' samples. CDR3 sequence (DNA): TGTGCCATCCAAATTCACGCGAACACTGAAGCTTTCTTT. Its translation is CAIQIHANTEAFF.